This T cell receptor (beta chain) was recovered during a study of cytomegalovirus exposure and HLA in healthy donors (dated by TCRdb to 2016 to 2017). Context from the whole study: An earlier analysis of some 600 of the donors reported 276 Gb of sequence data and around 100 million unique TCR beta sequences obtained from approximately 180 million T cells. To predict cytomegalovirus infection status, the study brought together high-throughput TCR immunosequencing, statistical association of individual TCRs with disease status, and machine learning. Class I and class II HLA loci were covered by the typing at four-digit resolution. A few DR-DQ haplotypes were handled as single units for association and clustering because linkage in the cohort was strong. Across about 370 genotyped donors of the cohort, an average of about 220,000 unique TCR beta nucleotide sequences per donor were sequenced, and about a sixth of those sequences were non-productive. The genetic ancestry cluster associated with self-reported Caucasian donors included about four fifths of the roughly 380 genotyped donors. The study aimed to test whether cataloging public T cell receptors could reveal signatures of past pathogen exposure. In addition to the first cohort of 666 subjects, a separate validation cohort of around 110 different subjects was used. Genome-wide SNP genotypes for about three fifths of the roughly 670 donors were used in a later genetic analysis, which treated that subset as a discovery cohort. Alongside the repertoire data, information on donor age, sex, ethnicity and CMV serostatus was compiled. Using immunosequencing, the study profiled T cell repertoires from about 620 subjects and related those repertoires to cytomegalovirus serostatus. Typing coverage varied by locus: 629-630 donors for A, B, C, DRB1 and DQB1; 500 to 550 for DQA1; 600 to 610 for DPA1; fewer than 480 for DPB1. An early release that covered about 600 HLA-typed donors contained 250 to 350 gigabases of sequencing data and about 93 million unique TCR sequences. Rather than drawing on any new phenotypic data, the later analysis identified candidate immune exposures from TCR beta sequences and the way those sequences occurred across donors. In a later analysis, previously published TCR beta repertoires from more than 500 donors were re-analyzed and high-resolution HLA genotyping was added so that TCR occurrence patterns could be studied. Every discovery cohort repertoire had been produced on one sequencing platform. An earlier analysis of several hundred of the donors applied high-throughput TCR beta sequencing to assess whether each TCR beta V gene segment acted as functional or pseudogenic.

The cohort consisted of hundreds of healthy bone marrow donors. All cohort members were sampled while nominally healthy, although unrecorded immune exposures were likely present. The donor was CMV seronegative and belonged to the group of 350 or so seronegative cohort members. Every donor gave a peripheral blood sample, and the peripheral blood mononuclear cells from that sample were used for TCR beta sequencing. Genomic DNA was extracted from the blood cell samples with the Qiagen DNeasy Blood Extraction Kit. On this clone: The specificity of this receptor is unknown. No base-level quality is on record; no much larger clone is a single base apart.

The library was generated by the immunoSEQ multiplex PCR assay. The multiplex PCR relied on a mix of 60 forward primers for TCR Vbeta segments and 13 reverse primers for TCR Jbeta segments. The CDR3 region of rearranged TCR beta genes was amplified from genomic DNA with a multiplex PCR assay. The Illumina HiSeq System was used to sequence the amplified TCR beta libraries as 87-base-pair reads. As for the original processing: In a later analysis, some 80 million unique TCR beta chains were counted across the 666 repertoires, and roughly 9.9 million of these chains were shared by at least two donors. Raw reads were error-corrected and collapsed into unique sequences with a nearest-neighbor algorithm that merged closely related sequences to remove PCR and sequencing errors. CDR3 sequences were aligned to IMGT reference sequences to assign V, D and J gene segments. Each retained sequence needed at least a six-nucleotide match to both a V gene segment and a J gene segment. Rearrangements were called productive when the CDR3 lacked stop codons and stayed in frame with V and J; all others were non-productive. Following IMGT convention, CDR3 was defined as the stretch from the second conserved V-encoded cysteine to the conserved J-encoded phenylalanine. The earlier analysis of 500 to 600 of the donors excluded sequences that lacked an unambiguous match to a single V gene segment. In an earlier analysis of 587 of the donors, a V segment was called functional when productive rearrangements were above 56.7%, and segregating when the standard deviation between donors exceeded 5%. A statistical classification framework was built to diagnose cytomegalovirus status from the catalog of TCR beta chain sequences. In a later analysis, TCR nucleotide sequences were compared against IMGT/GENE-DB human TR gene sequences so that V and J genes could be assigned. In a later analysis, CDR3 sequences and most-parsimonious VDJ recombination scenarios were assigned using the TCRdist pipeline. In a later analysis, each TCR beta chain was defined by its CDR3 amino acid sequence together with its V-gene family, and reads without a unique V-gene family were excluded. A later analysis removed over 500 highly shared, low-generation-probability nucleotide sequences to deal with suspected cross-contamination and a sequencing artifact. In a later analysis, a clonal expansion index for each public chain was calculated from normalized within-repertoire ranks of inferred template counts. In a later analysis, generation probabilities were computed using a VDJ recombination model fitted to out-of-frame rearrangements, and the results were checked against IGoR. In a later analysis, hypergeometric tests were used to score TCR-TCR, TCR-HLA and TCR-CMV co-occurrence, with a repertoire-size bias correction applied to TCR pairs. A later analysis estimated false discovery rates by permuting HLA or CMV assignments 20 times. In a later analysis, co-occurring TCRs were grouped using DBSCAN, and TCRdist sequence similarity was added for clustering within HLA-allele-positive subsets. Co-occurrence clustering excluded repertoires with fewer than 30,000 or more than 120,000 public chains, plus five with anomalous nucleotide sharing. In its TCRdb copy, this immuneACCESS table keeps in-frame sequences only and misses some clones. Where compared with another copy, unresolved V genes explain less than half of these, and the others have no known cause. V and J calls and clone size are as listed in that table; D and trimming were resolved from the DNA. The sample yields 100,000 to 150,000 clones; over 65% were counted once. The ten largest clones take up about 2% of the sample.

The paper as a whole reports these results and caveats: V-gene and J-gene trimming of TCR beta chains was associated with a missense DCLRE1C variant in a later genetic analysis, and the association was replicated in an independent cohort. Most CMV-associated TCR beta chains appeared to be HLA-restricted in a later analysis, and the HLA associations seemed to be driven largely by CMV exposure. Compared with the 666-donor mean, donors in an Asian-associated ancestry cluster had fewer N-insertions in productive TCRs, according to a later genetic analysis. Presence/absence analyses assumed roughly uniform sequencing depth across donors, an assumption that may not hold. Because some donors lacked HLA typing at each locus, the association tests relied only on the typed subset. The study gave a list of 150 to 200 TCR beta chains associated with cytomegalovirus. Strong co-occurrence of HLA alleles, especially DR and DQ, made assigning TCR associations to individual alleles difficult. Specific HLA alleles were associated with roughly 17,000 TCR beta sequences at a false discovery rate of 0.05 in a later analysis. In a later analysis, the rate of TCR association differed among HLA loci, with DRB1 alleles having the most associated TCRs and HLA-C alleles having the fewest. A cluster of highly shared sequence variants was judged likely to be a technical artifact of the sequencing pipeline. Correlated functional status among segregating V segments might be attributable to linkage disequilibrium, but an unknown experimental factor could not be ruled out. The classifier was reported to diagnose cytomegalovirus status with high specificity and sensitivity in both the original and validation cohorts. In a later analysis, HLA-associated TCR beta chains were found to be more clonally expanded and to have lower generation probabilities than equally common non-associated chains. Some IMGT-functional V segments, including TRBV6-2 and TRBV6-3, could not be distinguished by the 87-base-pair reads and were therefore excluded. CMV serostatus was the only immune exposure information available for the cohort. Several of the top co-occurrence clusters appeared to be linked to parvovirus B19, influenza, CMV and Epstein-Barr virus, according to a later analysis. A further reported finding was that TCR beta sequences accurately predicted the HLA-A and HLA-B alleles for most subjects in the first cohort. Because counts were too low, 15 to 20 rarely observed V segments, including chromosome 9 orphons, were excluded from the earlier analysis of under 650 of the donors. The authors suggested that the approach could potentially be generalized to other disease states and immunological phenotypes. This cohort had only TCR beta chains sequenced, and the lack of alpha or paired-chain data limited which features could be detected. A few of the identified cytomegalovirus-associated TCR beta chains were confirmed in vitro to be specific for cytomegalovirus antigens. In an earlier analysis of more than 450 of the donors, most TCR beta V segments were observed in productive rearrangements about 90% or about 30% of the time, broadly matching IMGT annotations. Across donors, most TCR sequences were observed very rarely, whereas some public TCRs were present in many individuals.

Inclusive of the bounding cysteine and phenylalanine, the CDR3 is 15 residues long. Only the CDR3 DNA is retained, 45 bases long and in frame from the first base. Trimming removed 2 bases from V and 5 bases from J; the gene matches leave 3 bases unexplained. From a lookup of the germline V gene (reference sequence), CDR1 and CDR2 are LNHDA and SQIVND. The sample consisted of PBMCs. This sequence uses TRBV19 and TRBJ1-6; 7 nucleotides in the junction match TRBD1. The origin of this receptor is a man aged 18 to 29 in good health and CMV-seronegative. The CDR3 protein sequence reads: CASSIWDRDNSPLHF. Read as DNA, the sequence is TGTGCCAGTAGTATATGGGACAGAGATAATTCACCCCTCCACTTT.